This is a list of T cell receptor beta chains from one sample in a study of blood T cells in healthy people across ages. TCRdb independently ran MiXCR on the 5' RACE reads; one entry per CDR3 protein. The top ten clones hold 13% of a sample with about 900,000 distinct CDR3 sequences, 40% to 60% of them seen once. Sequenced material: blood. These receptors came from a man under 40 in good health. CDR3s include the opening cysteine and the closing phenylalanine or tryptophan. The D gene is left open where the match is weak. Expanded clones get a size class; other rows say once, few or many, or leave the size out.

15	TRBV12-3/TRBV12-4	NA	TRBJ2-1	TRBD2	TGTGCCAGCAGTTTAGGGCGGGGGAATATGAATGAGCAGTTCTTC	CASSLGRGNMNEQFF
18	TRBV20-1	few	TRBJ2-7	TRBD1	TGCAGTGCTAGAGGGCTGGGACAGGGGAGAACTAGCTCCTACGAGCAGTACTTC	CSARGLGQGRTSSYEQYF
14	TRBV5-1	few	TRBJ2-7	NA	TGCGCCAGCAGTGGACAGCCGAGCTCCTACGAGCAGTACTTC	CASSGQPSSYEQYF
14	TRBV21-1	few	TRBJ2-7	NA	TGTGCCAGCAAGGGCCCCGACGGGGTCTACGAGCAGTACTTC	CASKGPDGVYEQYF
13	TRBV4-1	NA	TRBJ1-5	NA	TGCGCCAGCAGCCAAGATAGCCATCAGCCCCAGCATTTT	CASSQDSHQPQHF
17	TRBV7-8	NA	TRBJ2-5	TRBD2	TGTGCCAGCAGCTTAAACCCGACTAGCGGGGGGTTCAATGAGCAGTACTTC	CASSLNPTSGGFNEQYF
14	TRBV6-5	NA	TRBJ2-6	NA	TGTGCCAGCAGCTGGGACCGGAAAGCCAACGTCCTGACTTTC	CASSWDRKANVLTF
14	TRBV4-3	few	TRBJ1-2	NA	TGCGCCAGCAGCCCCTCTTTGGGTGTGGATGGCTACACCTTC	CASSPSLGVDGYTF
15	TRBV12-3/TRBV12-4	once	TRBJ2-2	TRBD1	TGTGCCAGCAGTATCAGGGGGCTTATCACCGGGGAGCTGTTTTTT	CASSIRGLITGELFF
14	TRBV12-3/TRBV12-4	NA	TRBJ2-7	NA	TGTGCCAGCACTCCCGGGGGACGCAGCTACGAGCAGTACTTC	CASTPGGRSYEQYF
16	TRBV12-3/TRBV12-4	NA	TRBJ2-7	TRBD1	TGTGCCAGCAGTTTAATCCCGGGGACAGGGCGGTACGAGCAGTACTTC	CASSLIPGTGRYEQYF
17	TRBV6-2/TRBV6-3	NA	TRBJ2-1	TRBD2	TGTGCCAGCAGTCGACCCTGGACTAGCGGGGGGCACAATGAGCAGTTCTTC	CASSRPWTSGGHNEQFF
12	TRBV12-3/TRBV12-4	few	TRBJ1-2	NA	TGTGCCAGCAGTGGGCCAGTCCATGGCTACACCTTC	CASSGPVHGYTF
13	TRBV5-1	NA	TRBJ2-1	NA	TGCGCCAGCAGCTTGGCGACCGGGGGCTTAGCGTTCTTC	CASSLATGGLAFF
19	TRBV21-1	NA	TRBJ2-1	NA	TGTGCCAGCAGCTTTCAAGACAGGGATCTAGCGGGGGGGCCCGATGAGCAGTTCTTC	CASSFQDRDLAGGPDEQFF
14	TRBV7-3	NA	TRBJ1-1	NA	TGTGCCAGCAGCTTTACCCCGGGTGGCACTGAAGCTTTCTTT	CASSFTPGGTEAFF
19	TRBV13	NA	TRBJ2-3	TRBD2	TGTGCCAGCAGCTTGCTGGGACTAGCGGGGGGCACCCTCACAGATACGCAGTATTTT	CASSLLGLAGGTLTDTQYF
16	TRBV5-6	NA	TRBJ2-3	NA	TGTGCCAGCAGCTTGGGCGGCGGCTTCACCACAGATACGCAGTATTTT	CASSLGGGFTTDTQYF
11	TRBV20-1	NA	TRBJ2-3	NA	TGCAGTGTGGAACAACTCGATACGCAGTATTTT	CSVEQLDTQYF
13	TRBV6-1	few	TRBJ2-7	NA	TGTGCCAGCAGGACCCCGAATGGAAACGAGCAGTACTTC	CASRTPNGNEQYF
16	TRBV3-1	many	TRBJ2-1	TRBD1	TGTGCCAGCAGCCAAGATGGGGTAGGAGGGACAGGGAAGCAGTTCTTC	CASSQDGVGGTGKQFF
12	TRBV2	NA	TRBJ1-5	NA	TGTGCCACCGGGAGGAGCAATCAGCCCCAGCATTTT	CATGRSNQPQHF
13	TRBV29-1	many	TRBJ1-4	NA	TGCAGCGCTACTCCGCGAGCGGGGGAAAAACTGTTTTTT	CSATPRAGEKLFF
17	TRBV28	NA	TRBJ1-5	TRBD1	TGTGCCAGCAGCTCCGGGACAGGGGGACATAGCAATCAGCCCCAGCATTTT	CASSSGTGGHSNQPQHF
17	TRBV12-3/TRBV12-4	NA	TRBJ2-1	TRBD2	TGTGCCAGCAGTTACCCAGCGGGGGTTAGCTCCTACAATGAGCAGTTCTTC	CASSYPAGVSSYNEQFF
17	TRBV12-3/TRBV12-4	few	TRBJ2-7	NA	TGTGCCAGCAGTTTAGGTAGCAGGAGACTACCTTCCTACGAGCAGTACTTC	CASSLGSRRLPSYEQYF
16	TRBV4-1	NA	TRBJ2-7	TRBD1	TGCGCCAGCAGCCCGGTATCGGGACAGGGTTCTCACGAGCAGTACTTC	CASSPVSGQGSHEQYF
15	TRBV7-8	NA	TRBJ1-2	NA	TGTGCCAGCAGCGCAAGACGGATAGCTAACTATGGCTACACCTTC	CASSARRIANYGYTF
11	TRBV7-9	NA	TRBJ2-4	NA	TGTGCTACTTCTCCTGAAAACATTCAGTACTTC	CATSPENIQYF
15	TRBV7-2	many	TRBJ2-7	NA	TGTGCCAGCAGCGGGGGAGCCACGGGATCCTACGAGCAGTACTTC	CASSGGATGSYEQYF
14	TRBV7-7	few	TRBJ2-3	NA	TGTGCTAGCAGCCCCGGATCCGGGGGAGATACGCAGTATTTT	CASSPGSGGDTQYF
13	TRBV2	NA	TRBJ1-2	TRBD1	TGTGCCACCCGACAGGGGCTGGATTATGGCTACACCTTC	CATRQGLDYGYTF
14	TRBV20-1	few	TRBJ2-1	TRBD2	TGCAGTGCTAAGACTAGCGGTCTTGGCGGTGAGCAGTTCTTC	CSAKTSGLGGEQFF
14	TRBV6-2/TRBV6-3	few	TRBJ1-2	NA	TGTGCCAGCAGGAACCCCGGGTCTGTCTCCGGCTACACCTTC	CASRNPGSVSGYTF
14	TRBV6-2/TRBV6-3	NA	TRBJ1-5	NA	TGTGCCAGCAGGATTGGACAGCTAAATCAGCCCCAGCATTTT	CASRIGQLNQPQHF
15	TRBV4-1	few	TRBJ2-5	NA	TGCGCCAGCAGCCAAGATCGGGTGGTACAAGAGACCCAGTACTTC	CASSQDRVVQETQYF
15	TRBV9	NA	TRBJ2-7	NA	TGTGCCAGCAGCGTAGAGGGCAGGGGCTTCTACGAGCAGTACTTC	CASSVEGRGFYEQYF
18	TRBV5-1	few	TRBJ2-6	NA	TGCGCCAGCAGCTTGGGACTAGACCCTTACTCTGGGGCCAACGTCCTGACTTTC	CASSLGLDPYSGANVLTF
15	TRBV12-3/TRBV12-4	NA	TRBJ1-6	NA	TGTGCCAGCAGTTTAGGAGGGGAAGCGTATTCACCCCTCCACTTT	CASSLGGEAYSPLHF
13	TRBV28	few	TRBJ2-5	TRBD1	TGTGCCAGCAGTAACCGGGACAGCCAGACCCAGTACTTC	CASSNRDSQTQYF
15	TRBV3-1	few	TRBJ2-6	NA	TGTGCCAGCAGCCCTCAAATCTCTGGGGCCAACGTCCTGACTTTC	CASSPQISGANVLTF
14	TRBV6-1	NA	TRBJ1-2	NA	TGTGCCAGCAGTGATATGGGGCACGGCTATGGCTACACCTTC	CASSDMGHGYGYTF
15	TRBV7-2	NA	TRBJ1-6	NA	TGTGCCAGCAGCTTAGAAGGGGCTTATAATTCACCCCTCCACTTT	CASSLEGAYNSPLHF
13	TRBV10-3	NA	TRBJ2-3	NA	TGTGCCATCAGCATACTGGGGACAGATACGCAGTATTTT	CAISILGTDTQYF
17	TRBV7-9	NA	TRBJ2-6	NA	TGTGCCAGCAGTACTGGGGGCCCGGGTGTTGGGGCCAACGTCCTGACTTTC	CASSTGGPGVGANVLTF
15	TRBV7-2	NA	TRBJ1-4	NA	TGTGCCAGCAGCCAGGACAGTTACCCTAATGAAAAACTGTTTTTT	CASSQDSYPNEKLFF
15	TRBV24-1	NA	TRBJ2-1	NA	TGTGCCACGACTCCCTCGGACGGAGACTTGTATGAGCAGTTCTTC	CATTPSDGDLYEQFF
14	TRBV29-1	NA	TRBJ2-7	NA	TGCAGCGTTGTGCCAGGGAGATCCTACAATGAGCAGTACTTC	CSVVPGRSYNEQYF